This TCR beta chain originates from a study of cytomegalovirus exposure and HLA in healthy donors. Study details: A previous analysis identified approximately 120 million unique TCR beta sequences derived from some 170 million T cells.

Whole-study findings and limits: One variant, a missense change in DCLRE1C, was linked in a later analysis to TCR beta V- and J-gene trimming.

Concerning this clone itself: The antigen remains unidentified.

Germline CDR1 and CDR2: SGDLS and YYNGEE. This CDR3 has 14 amino acids. V lost 0 bases and J lost 0, with 6 bases in between. 60 Vbeta and 13 Jbeta primers were used in PCR. Profiling relied on immunoSEQ multiplex PCR, and the TCRdb table lists in-frame clones only, not all of them. The data contain roughly 120,000 clones, 70% to 90% of them singletons. The receptor comes from a man in his forties or fifties in good health and CMV-seronegative. Specimen: PBMCs. The chain is built from TRBV9 and TRBJ2-5; D remains ambiguous. The CDR3: CASSVARNQETQYF. In DNA form, the CDR3 reads TGTGCCAGCAGCGTAGCGAGAAACCAAGAGACCCAGTACTTC.